This TCR beta chain was retrieved from a study of siplizumab effects on memory and regulatory T cells. Broader study findings: Siplizumab significantly brought down the alloreactive sequences that trace back to unstimulated CD4+ memory cells. Naive T cells seemed more diverse than memory cells; they also seemed major alloresponse contributors.

For this clone: Its target is not known.

Some clones are missing from TCRdb's copy, which holds only in-frame ones; the method was immunoSEQ multiplex PCR. Of around 100,000 clones listed, about 90% are singletons. Trimming shortened V by 5 bases and J by 8 bases, and 12 bases separated the two germline ends. Germline CDR1 and CDR2: SSHAT and FNYEAQ (reference sequence). CDR3 size: 13 residues. Sequencing used CD4+ T cells sorted from blood. The receptor was derived from a human donor in good health. The V gene is TRBV7-7, the J gene TRBJ1-4, with D hard to call. CDR3 nucleotide sequence: TGTGCCAGCAGCGTTAATTCGGGGGAAAAACTGTTTTTT. This gives the protein CASSVNSGEKLFF.